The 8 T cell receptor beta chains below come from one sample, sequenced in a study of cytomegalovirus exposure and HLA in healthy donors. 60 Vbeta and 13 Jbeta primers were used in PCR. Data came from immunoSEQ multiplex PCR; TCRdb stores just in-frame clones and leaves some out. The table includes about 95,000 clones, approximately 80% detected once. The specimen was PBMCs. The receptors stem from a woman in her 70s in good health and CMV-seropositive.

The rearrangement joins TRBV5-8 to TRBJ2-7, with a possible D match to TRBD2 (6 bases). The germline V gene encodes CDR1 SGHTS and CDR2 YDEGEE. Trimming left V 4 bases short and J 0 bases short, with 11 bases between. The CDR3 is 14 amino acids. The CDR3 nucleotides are TGTGCCAGCAGCAGGAGGGACCGCTCCTACGAGCAGTACTTC. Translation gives CASSRRDRSYEQYF.

CDR3 region: CASSLGLGETQYF. The CDR3 DNA reads as TGTGCCAGCAGCTTAGGCCTCGGAGAGACCCAGTACTTC. This chain joins TRBV13 and TRBJ2-5, with D hard to call. This CDR3 region has 13 residues. The germline V and J ends were trimmed by 0 bases and 4 bases, with 6 bases remaining between them. CDR1 PRHDT and CDR2 FYEKMQ come from the germline V gene (reference sequence). Drawing the rest from reference TRBV13 and TRBJ2-5, the complete variable domain is AAGVIQSPRHLIKEKRETATLKCYPIPRHDTVYWYQQGPGQDPQFLISFYEKMQSDKGSIPDRFSAQQFSDYHSELNMSSLELGDSALYFCASSLGLGETQYFGPGTRLLVL.

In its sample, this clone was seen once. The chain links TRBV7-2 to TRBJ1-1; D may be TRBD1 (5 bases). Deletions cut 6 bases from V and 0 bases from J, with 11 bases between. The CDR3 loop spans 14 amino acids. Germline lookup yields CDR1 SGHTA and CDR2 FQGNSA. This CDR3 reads CASSFNRLNTEAFF. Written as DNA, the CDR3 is TGTGCCAGCAGTTTCAACAGGTTGAACACTGAAGCTTTCTTT.

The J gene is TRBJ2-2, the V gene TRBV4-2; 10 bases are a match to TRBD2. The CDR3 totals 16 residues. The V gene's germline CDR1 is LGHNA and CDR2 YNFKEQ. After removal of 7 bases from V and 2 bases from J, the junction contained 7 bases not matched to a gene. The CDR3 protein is CASKSGRAGNTGELFF. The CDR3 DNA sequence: TGTGCCAGCAAAAGCGGGAGGGCCGGTAACACCGGGGAGCTGTTTTTT.

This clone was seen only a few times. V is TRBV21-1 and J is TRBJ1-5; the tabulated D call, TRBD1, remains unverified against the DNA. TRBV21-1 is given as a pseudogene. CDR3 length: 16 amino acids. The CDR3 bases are TGTGCCAGCAGCAAAGGGACAGGGGAAAGCAATCAGCCCCAGCATTTT. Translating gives CASSKGTGESNQPQHF.

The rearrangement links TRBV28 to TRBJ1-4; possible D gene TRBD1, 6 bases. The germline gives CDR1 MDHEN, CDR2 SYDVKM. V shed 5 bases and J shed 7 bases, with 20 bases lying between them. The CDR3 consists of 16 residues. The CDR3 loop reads CASSPPETGLAEKLFF. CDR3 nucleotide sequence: TGTGCCAGCAGTCCACCGGAGACAGGTCTGGCTGAAAAACTGTTTTTT.

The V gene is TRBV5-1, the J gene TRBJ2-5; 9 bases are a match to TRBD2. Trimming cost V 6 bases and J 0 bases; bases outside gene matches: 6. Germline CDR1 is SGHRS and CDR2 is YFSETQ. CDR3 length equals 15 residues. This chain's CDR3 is CASTKASGNQETQYF. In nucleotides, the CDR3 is TGCGCCAGCACTAAGGCTAGCGGGAACCAAGAGACCCAGTACTTC. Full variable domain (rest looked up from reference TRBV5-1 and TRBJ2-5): KAGVTQTPRYLIKTRGQQVTLSCSPISGHRSVSWYQQTPGQGLQFLFEYFSETQRNKGNFPGRFSGRQFSNSRSEMNVSTLELGDSALYLCASTKASGNQETQYFGPGTRLLVL.

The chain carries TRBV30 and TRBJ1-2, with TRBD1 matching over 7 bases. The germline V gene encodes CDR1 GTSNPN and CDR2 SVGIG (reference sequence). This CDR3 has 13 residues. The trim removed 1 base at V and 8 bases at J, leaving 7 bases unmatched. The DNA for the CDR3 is TGTGCCTGGAGTGCGGGACAGTTCCGGGGCTACACCTTC. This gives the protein CAWSAGQFRGYTF.